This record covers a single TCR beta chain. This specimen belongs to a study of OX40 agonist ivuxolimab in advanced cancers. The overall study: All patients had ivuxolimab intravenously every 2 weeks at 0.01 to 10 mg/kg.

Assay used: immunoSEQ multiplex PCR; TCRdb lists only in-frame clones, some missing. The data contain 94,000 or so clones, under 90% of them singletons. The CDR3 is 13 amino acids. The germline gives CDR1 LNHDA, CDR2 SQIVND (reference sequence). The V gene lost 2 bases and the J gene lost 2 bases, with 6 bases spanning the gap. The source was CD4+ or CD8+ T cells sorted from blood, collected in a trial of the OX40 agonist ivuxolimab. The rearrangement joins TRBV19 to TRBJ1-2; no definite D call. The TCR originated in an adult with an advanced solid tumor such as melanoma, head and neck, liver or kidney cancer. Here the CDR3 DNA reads TGTGCCAGTAGTATATCCGGGAACTATGGCTACACCTTC. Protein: CASSISGNYGYTF.